These 28 T cell receptor beta chains came from one sample sequenced in a study of shared clonotypes between healthy human individuals. Profiling relied on immunoSEQ multiplex PCR, and the TCRdb table lists in-frame clones only, not all of them. The sample consists of under 2,500,000 clones, roughly 95% of them appearing once. The sequencing sample was made of naive CD4+ T cells sorted from blood. Subset denoted: CD45RA+ positively selected. All receptors derive from a man between 18 and 29 years old in good health.

The chain is built from TRBV7-9 and TRBJ2-7, with D unclear. The CDR3 contains 14 residues. From germline, CDR1 is SEHNR and CDR2 FQNEAQ (reference sequence). The V end was cut by 5 bases, the J end by 6 bases, with 17 bases between. The DNA of the CDR3 is TGTGCCAGCAGCAGTGGGAAGTTGGTAATCGAGCAGTACTTC. Its protein product is CASSSGKLVIEQYF.

The rearrangement links TRBV5-8 to TRBJ2-3; 7 nucleotides line up with TRBD2. The CDR3 has 16 amino acids. Germline V CDR1 and CDR2: SGHTS, YDEGEE. The V gene end was trimmed by 4 bases and the J gene end by 3 bases; junction bases not matched to a gene: 11. CDR3 nucleotide sequence: TGTGCCAGCAGCGACCCGGGGCTAGCGGTTACAGATACGCAGTATTTT. It is translated as CASSDPGLAVTDTQYF.

This sequence joins TRBV6-1 and TRBJ1-2; D unresolved. Germline CDR1 and CDR2: MNHNS and SASEGT. V lost 8 bases and J 8 bases, leaving 12 bases between the germline ends. CDR3 length: 11 amino acids. The CDR3 is CASELRPGYTF. The CDR3 DNA sequence: TGTGCCAGCGAACTACGACCGGGCTACACCTTC.

The J gene is TRBJ1-4, the V gene TRBV10-3; tentative D call: TRBD1 (6 bases). Trimming stripped 3 bases from V and 8 bases from J, with 16 bases between. Germline CDR1 and CDR2: ENHRY and SYGVKD. The CDR3 is made up of 15 amino acids. CDR3 in amino acids: CAISEEGGLGEKLFF. The CDR3 region has the DNA TGTGCCATCAGTGAAGAAGGGGGGTTGGGCGAAAAACTGTTTTTT.

The CDR3: CATANILLNTDTQYF. In nucleotides, the CDR3 is TGTGCCACCGCCAACATATTGCTAAACACAGATACGCAGTATTTT. The chain is built from TRBV15 and TRBJ2-3, with D hard to call. Germline-derived CDR1 and CDR2 are LNHNV and YYDKDF (reference sequence). The CDR3 spans 15 residues. The V and J ends lost 8 bases and 2 bases respectively, with 17 bases between them.

V usage is TRBV6-5 and J usage is TRBJ2-3; a possible D gene is TRBD1 (5 bases). CDR3 size: 16 residues. Germline CDR1 reads MNHEY; CDR2 reads SVGAGI. The V gene lost 0 bases and the J gene lost 4 bases, with 14 bases spanning the gap. The CDR3, as DNA: TGTGCCAGCAGTTACTCGAGACAGCCCTCCGCAGATACGCAGTATTTT. Translating it yields CASSYSRQPSADTQYF.

This clone is a singleton in its sample. This chain joins TRBV2 and TRBJ1-1; D gene unclear. The germline V and J ends were trimmed by 6 bases and 2 bases, with 16 bases remaining between them. The CDR3 spans 15 residues. Per the germline V gene, CDR1 is SNHLY and CDR2 is FYNNEI. CDR3 in DNA: TGTGCCAGCAGGCTCCGTGAGGGCCCAAACACTGAAGCTTTCTTT. It yields the protein CASRLREGPNTEAFF. The variable domain in full, completed from reference TRBV2 and TRBJ1-1, reads EPEVTQTPSHQVTQMGQEVILRCVPISNHLYFYWYRQILGQKVEFLVSFYNNEISEKSEIFDDQFSVERPDGSNFTLKIRSTKLEDSAMYFCASRLREGPNTEAFFGQGTRLTVV.

The gene calls are TRBV18 and TRBJ2-4; 8 nucleotides agree with TRBD1. The CDR3 length is 19 residues. The V gene's germline CDR1 is KGHSH and CDR2 LQKENI. J gave up 2 bases and V 2 bases, and 14 bases lay outside the gene matches. CDR3 nucleotides: TGTGCCAGCTCACCATCGGCGGGACAGGCCTATTTGTCCAAAAACATTCAGTACTTC. It is translated as CASSPSAGQAYLSKNIQYF.

This sequence joins TRBV30 and TRBJ2-5; TRBD1 or TRBD2 may be the D gene (5 bases each). Trimming left V 3 bases short and J 5 bases short, with 16 bases between. The CDR3 has 14 amino acids. Germline V gene lookup returns CDR1 GTSNPN and CDR2 SVGIG (reference sequence). The CDR3 DNA reads TGTGCCTGGAGCGGGACCGCATGGGGGGAGACCCAGTACTTC. Translating it yields CAWSGTAWGETQYF.

The CDR3 nucleotides read TGTGCCAGCAGCCGCCCCTCCGGGACAGGGAGTCATGAGCAGTTCTTC. Translated, it gives CASSRPSGTGSHEQFF. This chain connects TRBV7-9 to TRBJ2-1; 9 positions match TRBD1. J gave up 8 bases and V 5 bases, and 13 bases lay outside the gene matches. The germline gives CDR1 SEHNR, CDR2 FQNEAQ (reference sequence). The CDR3 consists of 16 residues. The complete variable domain, with remaining parts taken from reference TRBV7-9 and TRBJ2-1, reads DTGVSQNPRHKITKRGQNVTFRCDPISEHNRLYWYRQTLGQGPEFLTYFQNEAQLEKSRLLSDRFSAERPKGSFSTLEIQRTEQGDSAMYLCASSRPSGTGSHEQFFGPGTRLTVL.

The chain couples TRBV11-2 to TRBJ2-4; D perhaps matches TRBD1 (5 bases). The V gene lost 5 bases and the J gene lost 9 bases, with 23 bases spanning the gap. The CDR3 runs 16 residues. Germline CDR1 is SGHAT and CDR2 is FQNNGV. CDR3 region: CASSLLQGPAGGIQYF. DNA for the CDR3: TGTGCCAGCAGCCTCCTCCAGGGCCCTGCAGGTGGCATTCAGTACTTC.

For this clone: Other nucleotide sequences in the sample specify the same CDR3. The rearrangement uses TRBV30 and TRBJ1-5; D is unresolved. Germline CDR1 and CDR2: GTSNPN and SVGIG (reference sequence). There are 13 residues in the CDR3. Trimming stripped 0 bases from V and 6 bases from J, with 9 bases between. The CDR3 DNA sequence: TGTGCCTGGAGTGTTGGGCCGGGTCAGCCCCAGCATTTT. Amino acids: CAWSVGPGQPQHF.

The chain uses TRBV19 and TRBJ1-5; 10 positions match TRBD1. With V trimmed by 5 bases and J by 7 bases, 8 bases remained unmatched. This CDR3 contains 15 residues. Germline-derived CDR1 and CDR2 are LNHDA and SQIVND (reference sequence). CDR3 DNA sequence: TGTGCCAGTAGTTCCCGCGGGACAGGGGAACAGCCCCAGCATTTT. It yields the protein CASSSRGTGEQPQHF.

The V and J genes are TRBV9 and TRBJ2-7; 10 bases fit TRBD2. Germline V gene lookup returns CDR1 SGDLS and CDR2 YYNGEE. Trimming cost V 0 bases and J 7 bases; bases outside gene matches: 10. The CDR3 is made up of 16 amino acids. Here the CDR3 DNA reads TGTGCCAGCAGCGTAGGTTCCTTAGCGGGAGGTCAGGAGCAGTACTTC. Protein: CASSVGSLAGGQEQYF.

The chain joins TRBV10-1 to TRBJ2-3; D gene ambiguous. The CDR3 extends over 13 amino acids. CDR1 and CDR2 (germline): WNHNN, SYGVQD (reference sequence). The ends were cut back, 2 bases at V and 13 bases at J, with 16 bases in the middle. Here the CDR3 DNA reads TGCGCCAGCAGTGAGGGCCAGGAAACAAGAAAGTATTTT. Amino acid sequence: CASSEGQETRKYF.

As to this clone: The sample has other DNA sequences that encode this CDR3 too. The J gene is TRBJ1-4, the V gene TRBV6-5; D not certain. Between the trimmed V and J ends, which lost 8 bases and 5 bases, there was a span of 6 bases. The CDR3 has 11 residues. CDR1 and CDR2 from the germline V gene are MNHEY and SVGAGI. The CDR3 reads CASRANEKLFF. In DNA, the CDR3 is TGTGCCAGCCGGGCGAATGAAAAACTGTTTTTT.

V and J are TRBV7-9 and TRBJ2-1; 9 bases fit TRBD1. V shed 7 bases and J 6 bases; nucleotides not matched to a gene: 13. CDR1 is SEHNR and CDR2 is FQNEAQ in the germline V gene (reference sequence). The CDR3 covers 16 residues. The CDR3 DNA follows: TGTGCCAGCAAAGTCCGGACAGGGGAGAATTTCAATGAGCAGTTCTTC. Amino acid sequence: CASKVRTGENFNEQFF.

V usage is TRBV7-3 and J usage is TRBJ1-2; 8 bases fit TRBD1. The CDR3 is 15 amino acids. Unmatched junction bases numbered 9, after V lost 5 bases and J lost 4 bases. Looked up from germline, CDR1 is SGHTA and CDR2 is FQGTGA. CDR3 sequence: CASSPRQGQLYGYTF. DNA of the CDR3: TGTGCCAGCAGCCCGCGACAGGGGCAGCTCTATGGCTACACCTTC.

As for this clone: Other DNA sequences in the same sample also yield this CDR3. The chain carries TRBV5-1 and TRBJ1-5; no clear D. Deletions cut 0 bases from V and 1 base from J, with 8 bases between. The CDR3 runs 15 residues. The germline V gene encodes CDR1 SGHRS and CDR2 YFSETQ. The DNA of the CDR3 is TGCGCCAGCAGCTTGGCCGGGATGAGCAATCAGCCCCAGCATTTT. Protein: CASSLAGMSNQPQHF.

The chain combines TRBV2 with TRBJ1-2; possible D gene TRBD1, 5 bases. Germline assignment: CDR1 SNHLY and CDR2 FYNNEI. CDR3 size: 14 residues. Trimming pared 3 bases from V and 8 bases from J, leaving 16 bases between. CDR3 sequence: CASSEAGTAAGYTF. The CDR3 coding sequence is TGTGCCAGCAGTGAGGCAGGGACGGCGGCGGGCTACACCTTC.

The gene calls are TRBV4-2 and TRBJ2-7; D is unresolved. Deletions cut 3 bases from V and 1 base from J, with 13 bases between. Germline lookup yields CDR1 LGHNA and CDR2 YNFKEQ. The CDR3 extends over 15 amino acids. The CDR3: CASSQDAPLSYEQYF. The DNA of the CDR3 is TGTGCCAGCAGCCAGGATGCTCCCCTATCCTACGAGCAGTACTTC.

CDR3 DNA: TGTGCCAGCAGCCGGGACAGGGAGCGCAATGAGCAGTTCTTC. As protein: CASSRDRERNEQFF. The V call is TRBV6-4, the J call TRBJ2-1; 9 bases fit TRBD1. CDR1 is MRHNA and CDR2 is SNTAGT in the germline V gene. Germline trimming cut 6 bases from V and 6 bases from J; bases unmatched to any gene: 6. The CDR3 contains 14 residues.

V and J are TRBV10-3 and TRBJ1-5; D is unresolved. The germline V and J ends were trimmed by 8 bases and 0 bases, with 8 bases remaining between them. Germline CDR1 is ENHRY and CDR2 is SYGVKD. The CDR3 consists of 13 residues. The CDR3 DNA follows: TGTGCCATCTCAGCAGCTAGCAATCAGCCCCAGCATTTT. This translates into CAISAASNQPQHF.

The chain is built from TRBV11-1 and TRBJ2-6; D not certain. Trimming took 2 bases from V and 0 from J, leaving 2 bases between them. Germline V gene sequence: CDR1 SGHAT, CDR2 FQDESV (reference sequence). CDR3 length equals 14 residues. As DNA, the CDR3 is TGTGCCAGCAGCTTAAGCTCTGGGGCCAACGTCCTGACTTTC. This encodes CASSLSSGANVLTF.

The chain is built from TRBV6-5 and TRBJ2-1; TRBD2 might be the D (6 bases). The germline V gene encodes CDR1 MNHEY and CDR2 SVGAGI. Trimming cost V 0 bases and J 2 bases, with 11 bases left between them. The CDR3 consists of 16 residues. CDR3 DNA sequence: TGTGCCAGCAGTTACTCGAACAGGAGGGCCTACAATGAGCAGTTCTTC. Translated: CASSYSNRRAYNEQFF.

CDR3 sequence: CATYINGEGGSPLHF. In DNA, the CDR3 is TGTGCCACCTATATCAACGGGGAAGGGGGTTCACCCCTCCACTTT. The chain uses TRBV28 and TRBJ1-6; possibly TRBD1 for D (6 bases). Between the trimmed V and J ends, which lost 10 bases and 9 bases, there was a span of 22 bases. This CDR3 has 15 residues. CDR1 MDHEN and CDR2 SYDVKM come from the germline V gene.

With regard to this clone: Other DNA sequences of this sample code for an identical CDR3. The chain carries TRBV5-1 and TRBJ2-5, with 8 bases identical to TRBD2. The CDR3 runs 13 residues. Germline CDR1 SGHRS, CDR2 YFSETQ. Losses at the gene ends were 3 bases for V and 5 bases for J; bases not matched to a gene: 3. The CDR3 spells CASSSGGWETQYF. The CDR3 DNA follows: TGCGCCAGCAGCTCGGGAGGGTGGGAGACCCAGTACTTC.

About this clone itself: Other DNA sequences in this specimen translate into the identical CDR3. This sequence joins TRBV5-1 and TRBJ2-3; D possibly corresponds to TRBD1 (6 bases). The germline V and J ends were trimmed by 3 bases and 1 base, with 12 bases remaining between them. The CDR3 extends over 15 amino acids. Germline CDR1 SGHRS, CDR2 YFSETQ. The CDR3 nucleotides are TGCGCCAGCAGCTCACAGGGTTCTGGCACAGATACGCAGTATTTT. It codes for CASSSQGSGTDTQYF. The whole variable domain, remainder taken from reference TRBV5-1 and TRBJ2-3, is KAGVTQTPRYLIKTRGQQVTLSCSPISGHRSVSWYQQTPGQGLQFLFEYFSETQRNKGNFPGRFSGRQFSNSRSEMNVSTLELGDSALYLCASSSQGSGTDTQYFGPGTRLTVL.